These 17 T cell receptor beta chains were all obtained from the same sample, sequenced in a study of cytomegalovirus exposure and HLA in healthy donors. Primers included in the PCR were 60 Vbeta and 13 Jbeta primers. The table came from immunoSEQ multiplex PCR; TCRdb's copy has only in-frame clones and leaves some out. The profile shows under 140,000 clones, 80% to 85% of them singletons. The sequenced sample consisted of PBMCs. Source of these receptors: a woman aged 60-75 years in good health and CMV-seropositive.

J is TRBJ2-7 and V is TRBV5-1, with 12 bases lining up with TRBD2. Germline V gene lookup returns CDR1 SGHRS and CDR2 YFSETQ. V was pared by 1 base and J by 2 bases, with 7 bases of the junction left unmatched. CDR3 length: 17 residues. The CDR3 loop is CASSLKLWTSGTYEQYF. The CDR3 DNA reads as TGCGCCAGCAGCTTGAAGCTCTGGACTAGCGGGACCTACGAGCAGTACTTC.

The V and J genes are TRBV6-1 and TRBJ2-5, with D possibly matching TRBD2 (7 bases). Trimming removed 0 bases from V and 5 bases from J, with 13 bases in between. CDR1 and CDR2 from the germline V gene are MNHNS and SASEGT. The CDR3 runs to 15 residues. CDR3 DNA sequence: TGTGCCAGCAGTGAAGCAGAGGGGGGAGGGGAGACCCAGTACTTC. Translating it yields CASSEAEGGGETQYF.

The chain employs TRBV7-3 and TRBJ2-1; 10 bases are a match to TRBD2. The germline V gene encodes CDR1 SGHTA and CDR2 FQGTGA. V dropped 0 bases and J dropped 8; count of bases not matched to a gene: 10. The length of the CDR3 is 17 residues. CDR3: CASSLTLLAGEWDEQFF. The CDR3 DNA is TGTGCCAGCAGCTTAACCCTCCTAGCGGGAGAATGGGATGAGCAGTTCTTC.

The chain couples TRBV9 to TRBJ2-7, with TRBD2 as a possible D gene (6 bases). The V gene's germline CDR1 is SGDLS and CDR2 YYNGEE. CDR3 length equals 15 residues. V was shortened by 3 bases and J by 2 bases, with 15 bases between the two germline ends. The CDR3 spells CASSGNPGDPYEQYF. The DNA of the CDR3 is TGTGCCAGCAGCGGTAATCCGGGAGACCCCTACGAGCAGTACTTC.

This chain links TRBV6-5 with TRBJ2-7, with D maybe TRBD2 (5 bases). Germline V CDR1 and CDR2: MNHEY, SVGAGI. V shed 0 bases and J shed 4 bases, with 13 bases lying between them. The CDR3 has 15 residues. The CDR3 DNA reads as TGTGCCAGCAGTTACTCCTCCGCGAGGGTGTACGAGCAGTACTTC. Encoded protein: CASSYSSARVYEQYF.

The rearrangement uses TRBV15 and TRBJ2-1; D perhaps matches TRBD2 (6 bases). The V and J ends lost 6 bases and 8 bases respectively, with 20 bases between them. CDR3 length: 15 amino acids. CDR1 LNHNV and CDR2 YYDKDF come from the germline V gene (reference sequence). CDR3: CATRTRGSPRDEQFF. In DNA, the CDR3 is TGTGCCACCAGGACGCGGGGCTCCCCGCGCGATGAGCAGTTCTTC.

The chain links TRBV9 to TRBJ2-1; possibly TRBD2 for D (5 bases). Germline V gene lookup returns CDR1 SGDLS and CDR2 YYNGEE. Trimming left V 3 bases short and J 4 bases short, with 14 bases between. This CDR3 spans 15 amino acids. This chain's CDR3 is CASSAINSGYNEQFF. The CDR3 bases are TGTGCCAGCAGCGCCATAAATTCGGGGTACAATGAGCAGTTCTTC.

This clone was recorded a few times. The rearrangement links TRBV4-1 to TRBJ1-1, with D tentatively TRBD1 (5 bases). Between the trimmed V and J ends, which lost 1 base and 4 bases, there was a span of 10 bases. Germline-derived CDR1 and CDR2 are MGHRA and YSYEKL. The CDR3 totals 14 residues. The CDR3 is CASSQAVRGTEAFF. The CDR3, as DNA: TGCGCCAGCAGCCAAGCAGTAAGGGGCACTGAAGCTTTCTTT.

The chain combines TRBV6-1 with TRBJ1-1, with 9 bases identical to TRBD1. Trimming cost V 8 bases and J 7 bases; bases outside gene matches: 8. CDR3 length: 13 residues. Per germline, CDR1 MNHNS and CDR2 SASEGT. CDR3 sequence reads: CASVRDRDGEAFF. The CDR3 nucleotides read TGTGCCAGCGTCCGGGACAGGGATGGTGAAGCTTTCTTT.

This clone showed up just once. The CDR3 nucleotides are TGTGCCAGCAGACACAAGCAGGGACAGGGAATTCAAGAGACCCAGTACTTC. Protein product: CASRHKQGQGIQETQYF. The chain recombines TRBV7-2 with TRBJ2-5; 9 bases are shared with TRBD1. The CDR3 totals 17 residues. Germline CDR1 and CDR2: SGHTA and FQGNSA. J was trimmed by 2 bases and V by 6 bases; bases with no gene match: 13.

J is TRBJ2-7 and V is TRBV9; possibly TRBD1 for D (7 bases). The CDR3 is made up of 16 amino acids. The germline V and J ends were trimmed by 7 bases and 2 bases, with 22 bases remaining between them. Germline assignment: CDR1 SGDLS and CDR2 YYNGEE. The CDR3 spells CASGGGQRNHTYEQYF. CDR3 bases: TGTGCCAGCGGAGGGGGACAGAGAAACCACACCTACGAGCAGTACTTC.

J is TRBJ2-7 and V is TRBV9, with D unclear. CDR1 is SGDLS and CDR2 is YYNGEE in the germline V gene. Trimming left V 0 bases short and J 3 bases short, with 10 bases between. The CDR3 contains 14 residues. The CDR3 reads CASSVGSRDYEQYF. In DNA, the CDR3 is TGTGCCAGCAGCGTAGGGTCTAGAGACTACGAGCAGTACTTC.

V and J are TRBV18 and TRBJ2-7; TRBD2 aligns across 9 bases. The ends lost 0 bases at V and 3 bases at J; junction bases unmatched: 3. This CDR3 spans 15 amino acids. Germline lookup yields CDR1 KGHSH and CDR2 LQKENI. CDR3 sequence: CASSPPSGRYYEQYF. The DNA of the CDR3 is TGTGCCAGCTCACCACCAAGCGGGAGGTACTACGAGCAGTACTTC.

This clone was found a few times. This sequence joins TRBV5-1 and TRBJ1-3, with D unresolved. CDR3 length: 13 amino acids. Trimming pared 4 bases from V and 1 base from J, leaving 6 bases between. Germline CDR1 SGHRS, CDR2 YFSETQ. For the CDR3, the DNA is TGCGCCAGCAGCACTACATCTGGAAACACCATATATTTT. This sequence encodes CASSTTSGNTIYF.

CDR3 DNA: TGTGCCAGCAGCTTAGCGCAGGGTAGGGAGACCCAGTACTTC. Amino acids: CASSLAQGRETQYF. The chain combines TRBV7-9 with TRBJ2-5, with D tentatively TRBD1 (5 bases). The CDR3 covers 14 residues. CDR1 and CDR2 from the germline V gene are SEHNR and FQNEAQ (reference sequence). Between the trimmed V and J ends, which lost 0 bases and 5 bases, there was a span of 10 bases.

The chain is built from TRBV5-1 and TRBJ1-2; 9 bases match TRBD1. The CDR3 has 14 residues. Trimming removed 4 bases from V and 8 bases from J; junction bases left unmatched: 9. Germline assignment: CDR1 SGHRS and CDR2 YFSETQ. CDR3 coding DNA: TGCGCCAGCAGCCGGGACAGGGCAGATGAGGGCTACACCTTC. Translation: CASSRDRADEGYTF.

This chain links TRBV5-1 with TRBJ1-1, with TRBD1 identical over 7 bases. Germline assignment: CDR1 SGHRS and CDR2 YFSETQ. Germline trimming cut 3 bases from V and 5 bases from J; bases unmatched to any gene: 4. The CDR3 length is 13 residues. CDR3 protein: CASSSTGSTEAFF. As DNA, the CDR3 is TGCGCCAGCAGCTCGACAGGGTCTACTGAAGCTTTCTTT.